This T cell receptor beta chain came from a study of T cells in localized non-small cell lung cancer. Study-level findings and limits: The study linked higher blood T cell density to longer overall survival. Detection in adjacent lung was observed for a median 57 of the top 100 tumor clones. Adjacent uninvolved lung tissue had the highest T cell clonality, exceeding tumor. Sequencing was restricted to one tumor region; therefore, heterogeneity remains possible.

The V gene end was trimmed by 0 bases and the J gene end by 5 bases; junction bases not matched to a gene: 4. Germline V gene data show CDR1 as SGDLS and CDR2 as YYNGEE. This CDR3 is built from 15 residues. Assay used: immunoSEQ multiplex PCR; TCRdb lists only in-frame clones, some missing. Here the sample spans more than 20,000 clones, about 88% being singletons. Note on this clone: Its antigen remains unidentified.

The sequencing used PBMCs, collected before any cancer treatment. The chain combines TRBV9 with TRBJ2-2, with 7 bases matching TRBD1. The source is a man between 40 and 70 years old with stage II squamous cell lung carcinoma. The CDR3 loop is CASSVGLQGTGELFF. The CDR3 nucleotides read TGTGCCAGCAGCGTAGGGTTACAGGGGACCGGGGAGCTGTTTTTT.